Shown below are 21 T cell receptor beta chains from a single sample sequenced in a study of beta chain features in type 1 diabetes. cDNA synthesis used the whole RNA isolate, giving expressed TCRB sequences. Repertoires were generated with immunoSEQ multiplex PCR, while TCRdb's copy carries only in-frame clones and drops some. The sample has 300,000 to 350,000 clones, about 14% seen once. Specimen: central memory CD4+ T cells from blood. The receptors were gathered from a man aged 30-40 years in good health.

This clone was recorded a few times. The V and J genes are TRBV4-3 and TRBJ1-5; D not certain. Germline-derived CDR1 and CDR2 are LGHNA and YSLEER. The CDR3 has 16 residues. Trimming removed 0 bases from V and 3 bases from J, with 12 bases in between. The CDR3 loop is CASSQDVKDFNQPQHF. Written as DNA, the CDR3 is TGCGCCAGCAGCCAAGATGTCAAGGACTTCAATCAGCCCCAGCATTTT.

This clone was recorded a few times. CDR3 loop: CASSHRGRDTEAFF. The CDR3 DNA is TGTGCCAGCAGCCACAGGGGGCGCGACACTGAAGCTTTCTTT. V and J are TRBV6-5 and TRBJ1-1, with TRBD1 matching 9 bases. V shed 6 bases, J shed 3 bases, and the junction held 5 bases outside the gene matches. The CDR3 has 14 amino acids. The germline CDR1 and CDR2 sequences are MNHEY and SVGAGI.

This clone was detected a few times. The chain recombines TRBV7-2 with TRBJ2-5; tentative D call: TRBD2 (5 bases). The CDR3 has 14 residues. Germline CDR1 SGHTA, CDR2 FQGNSA. V was trimmed by 5 bases and J by 5 bases, leaving 15 bases between them. CDR3 nucleotide sequence: TGTGCCAGCAGCCCCGCGGGCCTTTGGGAGACCCAGTACTTC. Protein product: CASSPAGLWETQYF.

The chain links TRBV10-3 to TRBJ1-2, with D maybe TRBD1 (5 bases). The V end lost 3 bases, the J end lost 7 bases, and 9 bases lay between the germline ends. The CDR3 loop spans 12 amino acids. Per germline, CDR1 ENHRY and CDR2 SYGVKD. The CDR3 here is CAISDGQGGYTF. The CDR3 coding sequence is TGTGCCATCAGTGACGGGCAGGGTGGCTACACCTTC.

There are a few counts of this clone. This chain connects TRBV7-2 to TRBJ2-3, with D perhaps given as TRBD1 or TRBD2 (5 bases each). CDR1 is SGHTA and CDR2 is FQGNSA in the germline V gene. The V and J ends lost 5 bases and 1 base respectively, with 13 bases between them. This CDR3 is built from 15 residues. The CDR3 sequence: CASSTVRGGTDTQYF. The CDR3 DNA follows: TGTGCCAGCAGCACGGTTAGAGGGGGCACAGATACGCAGTATTTT.

This clone was counted between two and nine times. This chain joins TRBV6-5 and TRBJ1-2, with D maybe TRBD1 (6 bases). This CDR3 has 14 residues. The germline V gene has CDR1 MNHEY and CDR2 SVGAGI. With 4 bases removed from V and 5 bases from J, the gap between germline ends came to 14 bases. The chain's CDR3 is CASSLDSKRYGYTF. CDR3 sequence (DNA): TGTGCCAGCAGTTTGGACAGTAAGAGATATGGCTACACCTTC.

The rearrangement uses TRBV7-2 and TRBJ1-1, with D unclear. The V end was cut by 5 bases, the J end by 1 base, with 8 bases between. The CDR3 runs to 13 residues. The germline V gene encodes CDR1 SGHTA and CDR2 FQGNSA. The DNA of the CDR3 is TGTGCCAGCAGCCCGTTTCGGAACACTGAAGCTTTCTTT. This encodes CASSPFRNTEAFF.

This chain joins TRBV11-3 and TRBJ2-7; tentative D call: TRBD2 (6 bases). Trimming removed 5 bases at V and 6 bases at J, with 17 bases between. The length of the CDR3 is 14 residues. CDR1 SGHNT and CDR2 YENEEA come from the germline V gene. In DNA, the CDR3 is TGTGCCAGCAGCGAACCGGGACTCAGTCGCGAGCAGTACGTC. Translation: CASSEPGLSREQYV.

This clone was detected only a few times. This chain uses TRBV7-2 with TRBJ2-5, with 7 bases aligning to TRBD2. The junction had 4 bases not matched to a gene; V was cut back by 5 bases and J by 1 base. In germline, CDR1 is SGHTA, CDR2 FQGNSA. The CDR3 covers 14 residues. The CDR3: CASSDSGLQETQYF. CDR3 bases: TGTGCCAGCAGCGATAGCGGGCTCCAAGAGACCCAGTACTTC.

This clone was counted only a few times. The chain uses TRBV10-3 and TRBJ2-1, with D possibly matching TRBD2 (6 bases). The CDR3 is 17 amino acids. V was pared by 3 bases and J by 4 bases, with 19 bases between. CDR1 and CDR2 (germline): ENHRY, SYGVKD. CDR3 sequence: CAISERGSSVGYNEQFF. CDR3 in DNA: TGTGCCATCAGTGAACGAGGGTCTAGCGTTGGATACAATGAGCAGTTCTTC.

This clone was found a few times. One junction end disagrees with the germline gene, perhaps due to a read error. CDR3 DNA: TGTGCCAGCAGCCAAGATTGGGTAAATGAGCAGTTCTTC. Protein: CASSQDWVNEQFF. The chain carries TRBV4-1 and TRBJ2-1; the D is unclear. CDR3 length: 13 residues. CDR1 and CDR2 from the germline V gene are MGHRA and YSYEKL.

A few counts support this clone. The chain carries TRBV5-4 and TRBJ2-1, with D tentatively TRBD1 (6 bases). The CDR3 has 15 amino acids. Trimming left V 4 bases short and J 8 bases short, with 19 bases between. Germline V gene data show CDR1 as SGHNT and CDR2 as YYREEE (reference sequence). DNA for the CDR3: TGTGCCAGCAGCCACCGGGACATTCTTAAAGATGAGCAGTTCTTC. Its translation is CASSHRDILKDEQFF.

The chain joins TRBV7-8 to TRBJ1-2; D is unclear. This CDR3 is 15 amino acids long. CDR1 and CDR2 from the germline V gene are SGHVS and FQNEAQ. With 5 bases removed from V and 1 base from J, the gap between germline ends came to 14 bases. The CDR3 spells CASSPTTVVNYGYTF. The CDR3 DNA reads TGTGCCAGCAGCCCAACTACAGTGGTTAACTATGGCTACACCTTC.

This clone was counted only a few times. The J gene is TRBJ2-3, the V gene TRBV2; maybe TRBD2 (6 bases). The length of the CDR3 is 12 residues. The V end was cut by 4 bases, the J end by 13 bases, with 15 bases between. Germline loops: CDR1 SNHLY, CDR2 FYNNEI. The CDR3 DNA reads TGTGCCAGCAGTGGGAGGGTTAACGAGAAGTATTTT. Encoded protein: CASSGRVNEKYF.

This clone turned up a few times. The gene calls are TRBV6-5 and TRBJ2-1, with D possibly TRBD2 on 6 matching bases. V lost 2 bases and J lost 10, with 18 bases in between. This CDR3 has 15 amino acids. The germline CDR1 and CDR2 sequences are MNHEY and SVGAGI. The CDR3: CASSYGGFGDPEQFF. CDR3 DNA: TGTGCCAGCAGTTACGGGGGGTTCGGGGACCCCGAGCAGTTCTTC.

V is TRBV7-2 and J is TRBJ2-7; D might be TRBD2 (6 bases). Germline CDR1 is SGHTA and CDR2 is FQGNSA. Trimming took 0 bases from V and 2 from J, leaving 8 bases between them. This CDR3 comprises 14 residues. The CDR3 bases are TGTGCCAGCAGCTTAGCAAGGACTACCTACGAGCAGTACTTC. Its translation is CASSLARTTYEQYF.

This clone is medium-sized in the sample. The genes are TRBV28 and TRBJ2-7; D gene uncertain. The CDR3 length is 9 residues. CDR1 MDHEN and CDR2 SYDVKM come from the germline V gene. Trimming removed 5 bases at V and 5 bases at J, with 1 base between. The DNA for the CDR3 is TGTGCCAGCAGTGACGAGCAGTACGTC. Translating it yields CASSDEQYV.

The CDR3 is CASRDSYNSPLHF. The CDR3 DNA sequence: TGTGCCAGCAGGGACAGCTATAATTCACCCCTCCACTTT. V and J are TRBV6-5 and TRBJ1-6; a weak D match, TRBD1 (6 bases). V lost 6 bases, J lost 3 bases, and 6 bases lay in between. The CDR3 sequence is 13 residues long. Per the germline V gene, CDR1 is MNHEY and CDR2 is SVGAGI.

The chain joins TRBV10-3 to TRBJ2-7; D gene ambiguous. The CDR3 length is 13 residues. Germline V gene lookup returns CDR1 ENHRY and CDR2 SYGVKD. V lost 3 bases and J lost 0, with 6 bases in between. CDR3 DNA sequence: TGTGCCATCAGTGATTCGTTCTCCTACGAGCAGTACTTC. This encodes CAISDSFSYEQYF.

In its sample, this clone was seen a few times. The chain is built from TRBV9 and TRBJ2-7; no definite D call. V lost 4 bases and J 4 bases, leaving 6 bases between the germline ends. The CDR3 spans 11 residues. Germline V CDR1 and CDR2: SGDLS, YYNGEE. The chain's CDR3 is CASSPSYEQYF. CDR3 in DNA: TGTGCCAGCAGCCCATCTTACGAGCAGTACTTC.

The sample holds a few counts of this clone. The CDR3, as DNA: TGTGCCAGCAGCCTCCTCTGGGGCCTTGCGGATGAAAAACTGTTTTTT. Protein sequence: CASSLLWGLADEKLFF. The J gene is TRBJ1-4, the V gene TRBV7-2; possible D gene TRBD1, 5 bases. The ends were cut back, 5 bases at V and 6 bases at J, with 19 bases in the middle. Germline V gene sequence: CDR1 SGHTA, CDR2 FQGNSA. There are 16 residues in the CDR3. The full variable domain, its missing parts supplied by reference TRBV7-2 and TRBJ1-4, is GAGVSQSPSNKVTEKGKDVELRCDPISGHTALYWYRQSLGQGLEFLIYFQGNSAPDKSGLPSDRFSAERTGGSVSTLTIQRTQQEDSAVYLCASSLLWGLADEKLFFGSGTQLSVL.